The present entry profiles one TCR beta chain with its context. This clone was seen many times. No cognate antigen has been identified for it. Base quality data are lacking; no much larger clone is found one base away. The entire amount of isolated RNA was reverse transcribed using the High Capacity cDNA Reverse Transcription Kit, so the sequenced TCRB transcripts were expressed ones. Naive, central memory and regulatory T cell samples underwent deep immunoSEQ sequencing, averaging roughly 3.4 million total reads per sample. Sorted cells were lysed in RLT buffer, and RNA was extracted using DNase-treated RNeasy Micro or Mini kits according to cell number. Each cell subset was processed separately to prevent cross-contamination, with patient and healthy donor samples processed together. TCRB sequences were amplified from cDNA with the immunoSEQ multiplex PCR, producing 87-bp fragments spanning the CDR3 region. Amplicons were sequenced on the Illumina HiSeq platform. For the original study's pipeline: Synthetic template baselines were used to correct PCR bias computationally, reads within Hamming distance 2 were collapsed together, and singletons that could not be merged were discarded. Reads were aligned against IMGT to assign V, D and J genes, CDR3 length and insertions or deletions at six rearrangement sites. Within each subset, clonotype counts were normalized to sorted cell number, and only after that were true diversity and Gini coefficients computed with the tcR R package. The overlap coefficient, calculated on TCRB nucleotide sequences, was used to quantify repertoire sharing. TCRdb's version of the immuneACCESS table is confined to in-frame rearrangements and falls short of the full clone set. An unresolved V gene accounts for under half of the shortfall where checked; the remainder is of unknown origin. V and J calls and clone size come straight from that table; D and trimming were deduced from the DNA. The sample has under 350,000 clones on record, about 8% of them singletons. The ten largest make up more than 0.8% of the sample.

The sample belongs to a study of beta chain features in type 1 diabetes (dated by TCRdb to between 2017 and 2018). About the study as a whole: No differences in mean age, gender distribution, total cell number or subset yield were found between patients and healthy donors. A total of 107,917,701 sorted cells were examined across all samples, and RNA yield correlated strongly with the number of cells per subset. The study compared the TCRB repertoires of sorted circulating CD4+ T cell subsets in recently diagnosed type 1 diabetes patients with those in matched healthy donors. Regulatory and stem cell-like memory subsets were isolated from only 8 patients and about 8 healthy donors, whereas naive and central memory subsets came from all 30 or so donors.

What the research found in general, with its limitations: Type 1 diabetes patients showed a moderate but significant shortening of TCRB CDR3 length in all four CD4+ subsets. Naive, central memory and regulatory TCRB repertoires appeared more similar among patients than among healthy donors. Sequencing cDNA rather than genomic DNA could over-represent highly expressing activated cells, although activation and CD3 levels did not differ between groups. PCR might favor shorter templates, but patient and control samples were amplified and corrected together, so any skew would affect both groups equally. At VDJ recombination sites, type 1 diabetes patients had fewer insertions and more deleted nucleotides, which implies abnormalities in thymic rearrangement. Only small numbers of individuals were included in the HLA sub-analyses, which left unresolved whether HLA type had any influence on TCRB rearrangement.

From each donor, a single peripheral blood sample of around 0.12 L on average was drawn into heparinised tubes. A BD FACSAria II and a panel including CD45RO, CCR7, CD25, CD127, CD95 and CD27 were used to sort naive, central memory, regulatory and stem cell-like memory CD4+ T cells. Purity was above 95% for every sorted population. PBMCs were isolated immediately by Lymphoprep density gradient centrifugation and stained directly without culture. Samples were stained and sorted in pairs, with one healthy donor and one patient per experiment, so that batch effects were minimized. The CDR3 numbers 14 residues from cysteine through phenylalanine. Just the 42-base CDR3 DNA is kept, in frame starting at base 1. Trimming accounts for 6 bases at V and 1 base at J, while the number of junction bases matched to no gene is 5. CDR1 and CDR2 were assigned from the germline V gene (reference sequence) as SEHNR and FQNEAQ.

This chain is built from TRBV7-9 and TRBJ2-5, with 7 central nucleotides matching TRBD1. This clonotype was sampled from a woman between 18 and 29 years old in good health. Sample: central memory CD4+ T cells from blood. In nucleotide form, the sequence is TGTGCCAGCAGATTCGACAGGGCCCAAGAGACCCAGTACTTC. Translated, this gives CASRFDRAQETQYF.